Presented here are 30 T cell receptor beta chains from one specimen sequenced in a study of T cell responses to AZD1222 COVID-19 vaccine. Sequenced by immunoSEQ multiplex PCR; TCRdb stores in-frame clones only, minus some. The sample consists of more than 65,000 clones, 70% to 85% of them appearing once. The sequencing used peripheral blood, collected on day 0 of AZD1222 vaccination. The receptor source for this set is an adult in good health.

V gene TRBV12-3 or TRBV12-4 combines with J gene TRBJ2-7; D is possibly TRBD1 or TRBD2 (6 bases each). V shed 3 bases and J shed 2 bases, with 8 bases lying between them. The CDR3 runs 13 residues. CDR3 DNA sequence: TGTGCCAGCAGTTTCGGGGGCACCTACGAGCAGTACTTC. This gives the protein CASSFGGTYEQYF.

This clone turned up a few times. V gene TRBV2 combines with J gene TRBJ1-1, with D unresolved. Trimming left V 2 bases short and J 0 bases short, with 10 bases between. Germline V lookup: CDR1 SNHLY, CDR2 FYNNEI. This CDR3 is built from 15 residues. CDR3 sequence: CASSETWRMNTEAFF. CDR3 in DNA: TGTGCCAGCAGTGAAACATGGCGGATGAACACTGAAGCTTTCTTT.

The chain is built from TRBV6-2 or TRBV6-3 and TRBJ1-5; 7 bases map to TRBD1. CDR1 and CDR2 (germline): MNHEY, SVGEGT. V lost 2 bases to trimming and J lost 2 bases; unmatched junction nucleotides: 12. CDR3 size: 18 residues. For the CDR3, the DNA is TGTGCCAGCAGTTACCCCGCTGACAGGGCGAGGGGCAATCAGCCCCAGCATTTT. Amino acids: CASSYPADRARGNQPQHF.

CDR3 nucleotides: TGTGCCAGCAGCCCCGGCTGGAGCTCCTACAATGAGCAGTTCTTC. Amino acid sequence: CASSPGWSSYNEQFF. The rearrangement uses TRBV7-2 and TRBJ2-1; D not resolved. Trimming cost V 5 bases and J 0 bases, with 11 bases left between them. The CDR3 contains 15 residues. Germline assignment: CDR1 SGHTA and CDR2 FQGNSA.

CDR3 sequence reads: CASSLMGSETQYF. In DNA form, the CDR3 reads TGTGCCAGCAGCTTAATGGGGTCAGAGACCCAGTACTTC. The chain employs TRBV5-8 and TRBJ2-5; no clear D gene. V lost 2 bases and J lost 4, with 9 bases in between. The CDR3 sequence is 13 residues long. The germline V gene has CDR1 SGHTS and CDR2 YDEGEE. The whole variable domain, remainder taken from reference TRBV5-8 and TRBJ2-5, is EAGVTQSPTHLIKTRGQQATLRCSPISGHTSVYWYQQALGLGLQFLLWYDEGEERNRGNFPPRFSGRQFPNYSSELNVNALELEDSALYLCASSLMGSETQYFGPGTRLLVL.

This chain connects TRBV10-2 to TRBJ2-2; 8 nucleotides line up with TRBD1. CDR3 length: 15 residues. Trimming cost V 0 bases and J 7 bases; bases outside gene matches: 4. Germline V gene sequence: CDR1 WSHSY, CDR2 SAAADI. DNA for the CDR3: TGCGCCAGCAGTGAGTCGGACAGGGCGAACGGGGAGCTGTTTTTT. Amino acid sequence: CASSESDRANGELFF.

V usage is TRBV30 and J usage is TRBJ1-4; D ambiguous. Deletions cut 0 bases from V and 4 bases from J, with 9 bases between. Germline V gene sequence: CDR1 GTSNPN, CDR2 SVGIG (reference sequence). This CDR3 is built from 14 residues. CDR3 sequence: CAWSVTRVNEKLFF. In DNA form, the CDR3 reads TGTGCCTGGAGTGTAACGAGAGTTAATGAAAAACTGTTTTTT.

V and J are TRBV27 and TRBJ1-5, with a possible D match to TRBD1 (5 bases). CDR1 and CDR2 from the germline V gene are MNHEY and SMNVEV (reference sequence). Trimming pared 3 bases from V and 0 bases from J, leaving 12 bases between. CDR3 length: 16 residues. CDR3 DNA sequence: TGTGCCAGCAGTTTCGGCGGGGCGAGTAGCAATCAGCCCCAGCATTTT. This codes for CASSFGGASSNQPQHF.

The chain recombines TRBV5-1 with TRBJ2-5; 9 nucleotides match TRBD2. The CDR3 runs to 13 residues. Germline V gene sequence: CDR1 SGHRS, CDR2 YFSETQ. Trimming cost V 6 bases and J 1 base; bases outside gene matches: 1. The CDR3 sequence: CASTTSGQETQYF. The CDR3 DNA follows: TGCGCCAGCACGACTAGCGGCCAAGAGACCCAGTACTTC.

V and J are TRBV18 and TRBJ2-1; 12 nucleotides agree with TRBD1. V was clipped by 4 bases and J by 8 bases; unmatched bases: 6. CDR3 length: 15 amino acids. CDR1 and CDR2 (germline): KGHSH, LQKENI. The CDR3 loop reads CASSQGTGGFDEQFF. The CDR3 DNA sequence: TGTGCCAGCTCACAAGGGACAGGGGGCTTCGATGAGCAGTTCTTC.

The rearrangement links TRBV28 to TRBJ2-2; 8 nucleotides agree with TRBD1. J gave up 7 bases and V 8 bases, and 12 bases lay outside the gene matches. The germline V gene encodes CDR1 MDHEN and CDR2 SYDVKM. The length of the CDR3 is 15 residues. The DNA of the CDR3 is TGTGCCAGCCTGTCCCGGGACAGGTTGGACGGGGAGCTGTTTTTT. Protein: CASLSRDRLDGELFF.

The chain employs TRBV10-3 and TRBJ2-7; the match to TRBD1 covers 7 bases. V was clipped by 4 bases and J by 0 bases; unmatched bases: 0. The CDR3 spans 13 residues. Germline assignment: CDR1 ENHRY and CDR2 SYGVKD. CDR3 region: CAISGTGSYEQYF. The DNA for the CDR3 is TGTGCCATCAGTGGGACAGGCTCCTACGAGCAGTACTTC.

The chain couples TRBV5-1 to TRBJ2-7; D is unclear. In germline, CDR1 is SGHRS, CDR2 YFSETQ. The CDR3 consists of 14 residues. V lost 0 bases to trimming and J lost 7 bases, with 14 bases between them. The DNA for the CDR3 is TGCGCCAGCAGCTTGGGTACGATAGTATATGAGCAGTACTTC. Its translation: CASSLGTIVYEQYF.

This sequence joins TRBV5-5 and TRBJ2-3; 13 nucleotides line up with TRBD2. Germline V CDR1 and CDR2: SGHKS, YYEKEE (reference sequence). The CDR3 totals 17 residues. V shed 5 bases, J shed 2 bases, and the junction held 8 bases outside the gene matches. The CDR3, as DNA: TGTGCCAGCAGTCCCGGGACTAGCGGGGCTCTCACAGATACGCAGTATTTT. Translated: CASSPGTSGALTDTQYF.

The chain links TRBV18 to TRBJ2-5; a weak D match, TRBD1 (6 bases). Germline CDR1 reads KGHSH; CDR2 reads LQKENI. V lost 3 bases, J lost 3 bases, and 14 bases lay in between. The CDR3 runs to 15 residues. The CDR3 DNA reads as TGTGCCAGCTCACCCCAAAACAGGGCCAAAGAGACCCAGTACTTC. Translation gives CASSPQNRAKETQYF.

The chain is built from TRBV18 and TRBJ2-2; D unresolved. This CDR3 comprises 17 residues. V lost 2 bases to trimming and J lost 1 base, with 14 bases between them. Germline V gene sequence: CDR1 KGHSH, CDR2 LQKENI. In DNA form, the CDR3 reads TGTGCCAGCTCACCATCGGTCCATACTCTGAACACCGGGGAGCTGTTTTTT. This sequence encodes CASSPSVHTLNTGELFF.

The table lists this clone with a count of one. The V call is TRBV18, the J call TRBJ1-5; TRBD1 might be the D (6 bases). The ends were cut back, 0 bases at V and 5 bases at J, with 8 bases in the middle. The CDR3 totals 14 residues. The V gene's germline CDR1 is KGHSH and CDR2 LQKENI. The CDR3 loop is CASSPPGGDQPQHF. The DNA of the CDR3 is TGTGCCAGCTCACCACCAGGGGGGGATCAGCCCCAGCATTTT. The full variable domain, its missing parts supplied by reference TRBV18 and TRBJ1-5, is NAGVMQNPRHLVRRRGQEARLRCSPMKGHSHVYWYRQLPEEGLKFMVYLQKENIIDESGMPKERFSAEFPKEGPSILRIQQVVRGDSAAYFCASSPPGGDQPQHFGDGTRLSIL.

V is TRBV9 and J is TRBJ2-2, with 8 bases fitting TRBD1. J gave up 4 bases and V 0 bases, and 2 bases lay outside the gene matches. Germline loops: CDR1 SGDLS, CDR2 YYNGEE. The CDR3 length is 15 residues. The CDR3 sequence: CASSVETGATGELFF. CDR3 nucleotides: TGTGCCAGCAGCGTAGAGACAGGGGCCACCGGGGAGCTGTTTTTT. Drawing the rest from reference TRBV9 and TRBJ2-2, the complete variable domain is DSGVTQTPKHLITATGQRVTLRCSPRSGDLSVYWYQQSLDQGLQFLIQYYNGEERAKGNILERFSAQQFPDLHSELNLSSLELGDSALYFCASSVETGATGELFFGEGSRLTVL.

The V gene is TRBV11-2, the J gene TRBJ1-1; D not certain. CDR1 SGHAT and CDR2 FQNNGV come from the germline V gene. The germline V and J ends were trimmed by 2 bases and 7 bases, with 8 bases remaining between them. The CDR3 runs to 12 residues. CDR3 in amino acids: CASSLSRVEAFF. The CDR3 DNA reads TGTGCCAGCAGCTTATCGCGGGTTGAAGCTTTCTTT.

The gene calls are TRBV18 and TRBJ2-2; D might be TRBD2 (6 bases). V was shortened by 0 bases and J by 5 bases, with 10 bases between the two germline ends. Germline CDR1 reads KGHSH; CDR2 reads LQKENI. The CDR3 runs 15 residues. The CDR3 loop is CASSPPGGWTGELFF. CDR3 sequence (DNA): TGTGCCAGCTCACCACCGGGAGGATGGACCGGGGAGCTGTTTTTT.

Here the CDR3 DNA reads TGCGCCAGCAGTGATGGGCAGACTAATGAAAAACTGTTTTTT. Translating it yields CASSDGQTNEKLFF. The chain is built from TRBV10-1 and TRBJ1-4; D gene uncertain. The germline V gene has CDR1 WNHNN and CDR2 SYGVQD (reference sequence). The CDR3 is 14 residues long. V shed 3 bases and J shed 2 bases, with 7 bases lying between them.

V usage is TRBV28 and J usage is TRBJ2-5; D uncertain. Trimming took off 2 bases at V and 4 bases at J, with 17 bases between the two ends. The CDR3 spans 16 residues. Germline CDR1 reads MDHEN; CDR2 reads SYDVKM. In nucleotides, the CDR3 is TGTGCCAGCAGTTTAACGTCCAATCTTAACCGAGAGACCCAGTACTTC. Translation: CASSLTSNLNRETQYF.

The genes are TRBV7-8 and TRBJ2-7; 9 bases are shared with TRBD2. V lost 1 base to trimming and J lost 3 bases; unmatched junction nucleotides: 4. The CDR3 covers 15 residues. Germline CDR1 reads SGHVS; CDR2 reads FQNEAQ. CDR3 coding DNA: TGTGCCAGCAGCTTAGTTGGCGGGAGGGGCTACGAGCAGTACTTC. The encoded protein is CASSLVGGRGYEQYF.

The rearrangement links TRBV7-9 to TRBJ1-6, with D possibly being TRBD1 (5 bases). Germline V CDR1 and CDR2: SEHNR, FQNEAQ (reference sequence). The CDR3 has 15 residues. V was pared by 1 base and J by 8 bases, with 12 bases between. The CDR3 reads CASSLDGTAYSPLHF. The CDR3 region has the DNA TGTGCCAGCAGCTTAGACGGGACGGCTTATTCACCCCTCCACTTT. Variable domain in full (rest from reference TRBV7-9 and TRBJ1-6): DTGVSQNPRHKITKRGQNVTFRCDPISEHNRLYWYRQTLGQGPEFLTYFQNEAQLEKSRLLSDRFSAERPKGSFSTLEIQRTEQGDSAMYLCASSLDGTAYSPLHFGNGTRLTVT.

The chain recombines TRBV6-5 with TRBJ1-6; 7 nucleotides align to TRBD1. V was clipped by 7 bases and J by 8 bases; unmatched bases: 8. In germline, CDR1 is MNHEY, CDR2 SVGAGI. The CDR3 has 14 amino acids. In DNA, the CDR3 is TGTGCCAGCAATAGGGACAGCTCCTATTCACCCCTCCACTTT. Its protein product is CASNRDSSYSPLHF.

V usage is TRBV10-3 and J usage is TRBJ1-3; 8 bases match TRBD1. This CDR3 contains 14 residues. Per the germline V gene, CDR1 is ENHRY and CDR2 is SYGVKD. With V trimmed by 5 bases and J by 8 bases, 8 bases remained unmatched. The CDR3 sequence is CAISPQGGVDTIYF. The CDR3 DNA reads TGTGCCATCAGTCCACAGGGGGGAGTGGACACCATATATTTT.

V gene TRBV9 combines with J gene TRBJ1-1; no reliable D call. Trimming left V 0 bases short and J 5 bases short, with 8 bases between. The CDR3 covers 13 residues. In germline, CDR1 is SGDLS, CDR2 YYNGEE. The CDR3 is CASSVVWETEAFF. CDR3 bases: TGTGCCAGCAGCGTAGTCTGGGAAACTGAAGCTTTCTTT.

The chain recombines TRBV5-6 with TRBJ1-1; no firm D call. Germline lookup yields CDR1 SGHDT and CDR2 YYEEEE. This CDR3 region has 12 residues. V lost 3 bases to trimming and J lost 7 bases, with 10 bases between them. The CDR3 DNA follows: TGTGCCAGCAGCTCATACTGGGGTGAAGCTTTCTTT. The encoded protein is CASSSYWGEAFF.

This clone was picked up one time. J is TRBJ1-2 and V is TRBV7-2; 7 bases map to TRBD1. Germline lookup yields CDR1 SGHTA and CDR2 FQGNSA. The CDR3 runs 13 residues. Germline trimming cut 5 bases from V and 8 bases from J; bases unmatched to any gene: 8. The CDR3 reads CASSLDREGGYTF. Here the CDR3 DNA reads TGTGCCAGCAGCCTCGACAGGGAAGGCGGCTACACCTTC.

The rearrangement uses TRBV7-9 and TRBJ2-7; D not certain. This CDR3 is built from 14 residues. The V gene lost 1 base and the J gene lost 3 bases, with 10 bases spanning the gap. Germline V gene lookup returns CDR1 SEHNR and CDR2 FQNEAQ (reference sequence). The CDR3 here is CASSLGGSYYEQYF. In DNA form, the CDR3 reads TGTGCCAGCAGCTTAGGCGGCAGTTACTACGAGCAGTACTTC.